This TCR beta chain was identified during a study of blood T cell repertoires in COVID-19 (dated by TCRdb to about 2020). For the study in its entirety: Samples from collaborators originated in the United States, Italy and Spain and spanned both the acute and convalescent phases of COVID-19. The material from the prospective study consisted of cDNA or gDNA derived from T cells, B-cell-depleted T cells, or PBMCs. The dataset comprised deeply sampled blood TCRbeta repertoires from subjects exposed to, actively infected with, or recovered from COVID-19. The repertoires were released in a freely available public database intended as a resource for research on the immune response to SARS-CoV-2. The samples were drawn from the first 160 participants of the ongoing ImmuneRACE study and from over 950 subjects provided by 6 global collaborators. Sample metadata almost always included a de-identified subject ID, COVID-19 status, age in years and sex. HLA class I and class II types, where available, came from metadata supplied by the sample provider rather than from assay-based typing. The research as a whole found: The amount of clinical and demographic metadata varied by source and participant and was provided uncurated.

The immunoSEQ Assay, a bias-controlled multiplex PCR, was used to amplify TCRbeta CDR3 regions from genomic DNA. The original methods were these. Within the assay, amplification of reference gene primers was used to estimate how many nucleated cells each sample contained. Sequence reads were collapsed and filtered to measure the absolute abundance of every unique TCRbeta CDR3 rearrangement. For each sample, productive Simpson clonality was calculated by taking the square root of Simpson's diversity index across productive rearrangements. TCRdb limited this immuneACCESS table to in-frame rearrangements with V and J called. A share of clones is missing; checked studies link under half to unresolved V genes, and the rest is unexplained. That table furnishes V, J and clone size, whereas the DNA furnished D and trimming. The sample includes more than 150,000 clones, with approximately 80% observed a single time. The ten biggest clones cover under 3% of the sample.

A remark on this clone: Its antigen target is currently unknown. Per-base qualities were not stored, and no clone one base away is much larger.

The V and J ends are trimmed by 4 bases and 6 bases, leaving 11 bases between them. The germline V gene encodes CDR1 SGHDT and CDR2 YYEEEE. CDR3 length: 13 amino acids, cysteine to phenylalanine. Only CDR3 DNA remains: 39 bases, in frame from the first base. Each collaborating institution followed its own protocols to collect whole blood in K2EDTA tubes. For TCRbeta analysis, collaborators shipped samples as frozen whole blood, isolated PBMCs, or DNA extracted from either of those sample types. This receptor was identified in a woman aged 60-75 years with acute or convalescent COVID-19. The V and J segments used are TRBV5-6 and TRBJ2-1; there is no confident call for the D gene. The sample was peripheral blood. The nucleotides read TGTGCCAGCAGCCCGAGGCGGTTCAATGAGCAGTTCTTC. It translates as CASSPRRFNEQFF.